This T cell receptor (beta chain) was identified during a study of CD8 T cells in Susac syndrome. General study results and limits: The TCR sequencing and HLA analysis in the study involved a relatively small number of individuals, as the study acknowledged.

Regarding this clonotype: Antigen: not known.

Reverse transcription used roughly 0.5 to 1 ug RNA and random hexamers. MiXCR was run by TCRdb on the immunoSEQ multiplex PCR reads, yielding one entry per CDR3 protein. The data contain 110,000 or so distinct CDR3 sequences, around 94% of them singletons. Trimming removed 2 bases at V and 0 bases at J, with 10 bases between. The CDR3 consists of 16 residues. From germline, CDR1 is ENHRY and CDR2 SYGVKD. Control patients had untreated stable or active relapsing-remitting multiple sclerosis by revised McDonald criteria. The clonotype was recovered from a human donor with multiple sclerosis. The sequenced material came from CD4+ T cells from PBMCs. The rearrangement uses TRBV10-3 and TRBJ2-2; D is unclear. The CDR3 reads CAISEAVATNTGELFF. CDR3 DNA sequence: TGTGCCATCAGTGAGGCCGTTGCGACGAACACCGGGGAGCTGTTTTTT.